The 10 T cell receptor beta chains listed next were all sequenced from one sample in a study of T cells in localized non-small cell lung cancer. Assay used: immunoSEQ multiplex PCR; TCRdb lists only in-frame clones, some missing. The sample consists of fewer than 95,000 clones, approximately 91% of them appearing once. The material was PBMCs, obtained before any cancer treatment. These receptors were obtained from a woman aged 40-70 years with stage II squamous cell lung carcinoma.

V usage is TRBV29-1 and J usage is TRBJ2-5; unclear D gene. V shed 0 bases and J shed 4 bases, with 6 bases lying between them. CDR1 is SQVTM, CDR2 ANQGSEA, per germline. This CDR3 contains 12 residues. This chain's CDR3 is CSVEDIGETQYF. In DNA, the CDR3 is TGCAGCGTTGAAGATATAGGAGAGACCCAGTACTTC.

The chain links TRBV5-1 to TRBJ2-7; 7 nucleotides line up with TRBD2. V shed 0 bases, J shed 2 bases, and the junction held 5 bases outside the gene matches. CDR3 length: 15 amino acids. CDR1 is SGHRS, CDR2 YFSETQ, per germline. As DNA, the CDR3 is TGCGCCAGCAGCTTGGAAGCGGGACCCACCTACGAGCAGTACTTC. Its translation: CASSLEAGPTYEQYF.

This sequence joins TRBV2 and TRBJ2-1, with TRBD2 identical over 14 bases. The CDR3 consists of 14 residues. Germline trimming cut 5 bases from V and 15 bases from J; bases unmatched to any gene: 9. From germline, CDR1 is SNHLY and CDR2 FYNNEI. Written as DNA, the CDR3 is TGTGCCAGCAGTCCCCCGGGACTAGCGGGAGTAGGGTTCTTC. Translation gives CASSPPGLAGVGFF.

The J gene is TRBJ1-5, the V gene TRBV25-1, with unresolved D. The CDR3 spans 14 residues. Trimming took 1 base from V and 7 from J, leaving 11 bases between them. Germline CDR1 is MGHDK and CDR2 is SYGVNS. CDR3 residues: CASSEFGGTQPQHF. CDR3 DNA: TGTGCCAGCAGTGAATTCGGAGGTACCCAGCCCCAGCATTTT. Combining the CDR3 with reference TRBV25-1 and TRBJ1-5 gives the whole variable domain EADIYQTPRYLVIGTGKKITLECSQTMGHDKMYWYQQDPGMELHLIHYSYGVNSTEKGDLSSESTVSRIRTEHFPLTLESARPSHTSQYLCASSEFGGTQPQHFGDGTRLSIL.

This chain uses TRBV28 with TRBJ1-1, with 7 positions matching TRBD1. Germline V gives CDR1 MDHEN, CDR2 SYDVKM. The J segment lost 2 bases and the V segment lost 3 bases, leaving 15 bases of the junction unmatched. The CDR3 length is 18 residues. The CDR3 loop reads CASSLESGGGAFNTEAFF. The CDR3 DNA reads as TGTGCCAGCAGTTTGGAGTCAGGGGGGGGCGCTTTTAACACTGAAGCTTTCTTT.

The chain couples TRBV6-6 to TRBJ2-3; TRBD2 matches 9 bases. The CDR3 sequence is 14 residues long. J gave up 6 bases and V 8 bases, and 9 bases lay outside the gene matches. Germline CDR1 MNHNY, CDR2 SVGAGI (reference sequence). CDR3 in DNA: TGTGCCAGCGGGGGAGGGACTAGCATCGATACGCAGTATTTT. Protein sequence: CASGGGTSIDTQYF.

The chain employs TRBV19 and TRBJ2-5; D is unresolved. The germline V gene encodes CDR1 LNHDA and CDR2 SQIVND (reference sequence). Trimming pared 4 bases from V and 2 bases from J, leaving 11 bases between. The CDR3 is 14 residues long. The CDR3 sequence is CASSTRNSQETQYF. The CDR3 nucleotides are TGTGCCAGTAGTACCAGAAACTCACAAGAGACCCAGTACTTC.

CDR3 in amino acids: CASRSARGSEGFNYGYTF. For the CDR3, the DNA is TGTGCCAGCCGCTCCGCACGAGGGTCTGAAGGGTTTAACTATGGCTACACCTTC. V and J are TRBV28 and TRBJ1-2, with D hard to call. From germline, CDR1 is MDHEN and CDR2 SYDVKM. The CDR3 totals 18 residues. Trimming left V 8 bases short and J 1 base short, with 26 bases between.

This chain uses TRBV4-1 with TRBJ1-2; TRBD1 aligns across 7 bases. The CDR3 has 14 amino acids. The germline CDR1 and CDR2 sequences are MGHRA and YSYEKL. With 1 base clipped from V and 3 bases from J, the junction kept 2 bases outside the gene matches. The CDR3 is CASSQGDRDYGYTF. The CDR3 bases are TGCGCCAGCAGCCAAGGAGACAGGGACTATGGCTACACCTTC.

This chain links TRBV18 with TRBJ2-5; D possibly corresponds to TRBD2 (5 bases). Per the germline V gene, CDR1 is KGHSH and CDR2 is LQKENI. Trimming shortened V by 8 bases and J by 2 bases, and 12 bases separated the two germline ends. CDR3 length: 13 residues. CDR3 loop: CASQAELQETQYF. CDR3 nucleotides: TGTGCCAGCCAAGCGGAATTACAAGAGACCCAGTACTTC. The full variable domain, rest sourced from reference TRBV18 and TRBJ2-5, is NAGVMQNPRHLVRRRGQEARLRCSPMKGHSHVYWYRQLPEEGLKFMVYLQKENIIDESGMPKERFSAEFPKEGPSILRIQQVVRGDSAAYFCASQAELQETQYFGPGTRLLVL.